These 13 T cell receptor beta chains were all obtained from the same sample, sequenced in a study of T cells after yellow fever vaccination. TCRdb used MiXCR to reprocess the 5' RACE reads, holding one entry per CDR3 protein. The sample yields roughly 330,000 distinct CDR3 sequences, about 4% seen once. Sequencing used PBMCs, obtained 5 days after the yellow fever booster vaccination. These receptors were taken from a man younger than 35 who received the YFV17D yellow fever vaccine.

This clonotype was detected a few times. In DNA form, the CDR3 reads TGTGCCAGCAGCTTTAGTGGGGTTACAGATACGCAGTATTTT. Protein product: CASSFSGVTDTQYF. The genes are TRBV7-2 and TRBJ2-3; D unresolved. In germline, CDR1 is SGHTA, CDR2 FQGNSA. Trimming took 3 bases from V and 3 from J, leaving 10 bases between them. The length of the CDR3 is 14 residues.

The J gene is TRBJ2-7, the V gene TRBV20-1; 11 bases fit TRBD1. This CDR3 has 13 residues. Germline V gene data show CDR1 as DFQATT and CDR2 as SNEGSKA (reference sequence). V lost 4 bases to trimming and J lost 6 bases; unmatched junction nucleotides: 5. CDR3 amino acids: CSANGQGAGEQYF. The CDR3 DNA reads as TGCAGTGCTAATGGACAGGGGGCTGGCGAGCAGTACTTC.

The CDR3 protein is CAWIRQGREAPLHF. The CDR3 coding sequence is TGTGCCTGGATTCGGCAGGGAAGAGAAGCACCCCTCCACTTT. The rearrangement links TRBV30 to TRBJ1-6; D perhaps matches TRBD1 (5 bases). The CDR3 spans 14 residues. Germline V gene sequence: CDR1 GTSNPN, CDR2 SVGIG (reference sequence). V was trimmed by 4 bases and J by 11 bases, leaving 18 bases between them.

This clonotype was found a few times. V is TRBV7-2 and J is TRBJ1-3; D is uncertain. This CDR3 comprises 16 residues. The germline V gene encodes CDR1 SGHTA and CDR2 FQGNSA. V was shortened by 3 bases and J by 0 bases, with 12 bases between the two germline ends. The CDR3 DNA reads TGTGCCAGCAGCTTTGGAATCGGAATCTCTGGAAACACCATATATTTT. Protein product: CASSFGIGISGNTIYF.

The sample holds a few counts of this clonotype. V usage is TRBV5-5 and J usage is TRBJ1-2, with a tentative D call TRBD1 (5 bases). V lost 2 bases, J lost 0 bases, and 8 bases lay in between. Per the germline V gene, CDR1 is SGHKS and CDR2 is YYEKEE (reference sequence). This CDR3 is built from 14 residues. CDR3 amino acids: CASSFRGANYGYTF. In DNA form, the CDR3 reads TGTGCCAGCAGCTTCCGGGGCGCTAACTATGGCTACACCTTC. Looking up the rest from reference TRBV5-5 and TRBJ1-2 gives the full variable domain: DAGVTQSPTHLIKTRGQQVTLRCSPISGHKSVSWYQQVLGQGPQFIFQYYEKEERGRGNFPDRFSARQFPNYSSELNVNALLLGDSALYLCASSFRGANYGYTFGSGTRLTVV.

This clonotype was counted ten times or more. The chain recombines TRBV5-1 with TRBJ2-1; 8 nucleotides match TRBD2. After removal of 1 base from V and 1 base from J, the junction contained 4 bases not matched to a gene. This CDR3 spans 16 amino acids. CDR1 and CDR2 from the germline V gene are SGHRS and YFSETQ. For the CDR3, the DNA is TGCGCCAGCAGCTTGTTGGTAGCGGGATCCTACAATGAGCAGTTCTTC. Its protein is CASSLLVAGSYNEQFF. The full variable domain, rest sourced from reference TRBV5-1 and TRBJ2-1, is KAGVTQTPRYLIKTRGQQVTLSCSPISGHRSVSWYQQTPGQGLQFLFEYFSETQRNKGNFPGRFSGRQFSNSRSEMNVSTLELGDSALYLCASSLLVAGSYNEQFFGPGTRLTVL.

This clonotype turned up a few times. This rearrangement joins TRBV7-6 to TRBJ2-1; TRBD2 matches 12 bases. This CDR3 is built from 21 residues. The V gene end was trimmed by 3 bases and the J gene end by 0 bases; junction bases not matched to a gene: 15. The germline V gene encodes CDR1 SGHVS and CDR2 FNYEAQ. The CDR3 region has the DNA TGTGCCAGCAGCTTCCCCCAGACTAGCGGGGGACCCAGCCGCTCCTACAATGAGCAGTTCTTC. It specifies CASSFPQTSGGPSRSYNEQFF. Drawing the rest from reference TRBV7-6 and TRBJ2-1, the complete variable domain is GAGVSQSPRYKVTKRGQDVALRCDPISGHVSLYWYRQALGQGPEFLTYFNYEAQQDKSGLPNDRFSAERPEGSISTLTIQRTEQRDSAMYRCASSFPQTSGGPSRSYNEQFFGPGTRLTVL.

There are many counts of this clonotype. The V gene is TRBV9, the J gene TRBJ2-2; 7 bases map to TRBD2. With 6 bases clipped from V and 4 bases from J, the junction kept 9 bases outside the gene matches. CDR3 length equals 15 residues. Germline V gene sequence: CDR1 SGDLS, CDR2 YYNGEE. The CDR3 sequence: CASTQAGSGTGELFF. In DNA, the CDR3 is TGTGCCAGCACCCAAGCGGGATCGGGCACCGGGGAGCTGTTTTTT.

This clonotype was seen a handful of times. CDR3 loop: CASSQETQSPLHF. Written as DNA, the CDR3 is TGCGCCAGCAGCCAAGAAACTCAATCACCCCTCCACTTT. The rearrangement links TRBV4-3 to TRBJ1-6; unclear D gene. V was cut by 0 bases and J by 10 bases, with 7 bases left in between. CDR1 LGHNA and CDR2 YSLEER come from the germline V gene. The CDR3 has 13 residues.

The CDR3 sequence: CASGSGGWKDTQYF. The DNA for the CDR3 is TGTGCTAGTGGTTCGGGGGGCTGGAAAGATACGCAGTATTTT. V gene TRBV12-5 combines with J gene TRBJ2-3; possible D gene TRBD2, 7 bases. CDR3 length: 14 amino acids. Germline V CDR1 and CDR2: LGHNT, FRNRAP. The V gene lost 4 bases and the J gene lost 5 bases, with 13 bases spanning the gap.

J is TRBJ1-1 and V is TRBV5-1; a weak D match, TRBD1 (5 bases). V lost 1 base and J 4 bases, leaving 32 bases between the germline ends. CDR3 length: 21 residues. The germline V gene encodes CDR1 SGHRS and CDR2 YFSETQ. In DNA, the CDR3 is TGCGCCAGCAGCTTGTCGGTTACAGGACGGGGACCGGGGACGGTGAGCACTGAAGCTTTCTTT. This sequence encodes CASSLSVTGRGPGTVSTEAFF.

The rearrangement links TRBV20-1 to TRBJ1-2, with D hard to call. CDR1 is DFQATT, CDR2 SNEGSKA, per germline (reference sequence). Trimming cost V 4 bases and J 5 bases, with 14 bases left between them. The CDR3 covers 13 residues. This chain's CDR3 is CSAIQIKTYGYTF. In DNA form, the CDR3 reads TGCAGTGCTATACAGATAAAAACGTATGGCTACACCTTC.

The table lists this clonotype with many counts. The V call is TRBV28, the J call TRBJ2-5; 7 nucleotides align to TRBD2. Germline V gene lookup returns CDR1 MDHEN and CDR2 SYDVKM. The J segment lost 5 bases and the V segment lost 5 bases, leaving 8 bases of the junction unmatched. This CDR3 is built from 14 residues. CDR3 sequence reads: CASSAQRGSETQYF. DNA for the CDR3: TGTGCCAGCAGTGCCCAGCGGGGTAGCGAGACCCAGTACTTC.